The clone carrying this TCR beta chain has at least ten counts. The TCRbeta library was prepared with unique molecular identifiers. TCRdb called the PCR reads again in MiXCR, with one record for every CDR3 protein. Among roughly 200,000 distinct CDR3 sequences listed, about 6.3% were seen once. The data stem from a study of T-cell reconstitution after alpha-beta-depleted transplantation in children. V shed 2 bases and J shed 5 bases, with 9 bases lying between them. There are 13 residues in the CDR3. The germline V gene has CDR1 MGHRA and CDR2 YSYEKL. This sequence was found in a human donor who donated a stem cell graft to a child with Wiskott-Aldrich syndrome. This sequence joins TRBV4-1 and TRBJ2-5, with D maybe TRBD2 (5 bases). The source material was PBMCs from the stem cell graft donor, sampled from the stem cell graft. Here the CDR3 reads CASSQWRTETQYF. CDR3 bases: TGCGCCAGCAGCCAATGGAGGACGGAGACCCAGTACTTC.